This TCR beta chain was captured in a study of T cells after yellow fever vaccination. About the study: Preparation of fractions with low cell numbers was performed using SMART-Seq v4 Ultra Low Input.

The germline CDR1 and CDR2 sequences are SGHDT and YYEEEE. This CDR3 is built from 16 residues. V was cut by 1 base and J by 4 bases, with 15 bases left in between. This clonotype has a count of ten or more. Its antigen is as yet unknown. Study-wide results and limits: Overall, a small share of clonotypes was seen in both CD4 and CD8 compartments.

TCRdb independently ran MiXCR on the 5' RACE reads; one entry per CDR3 protein. The repertoire holds some 110,000 distinct CDR3 sequences, 7.2% seen once, with more than 2.5% in the top ten. This clonotype was sampled from a man younger than 35 who received the YFV17D yellow fever vaccine. The V call is TRBV5-6, the J call TRBJ2-1; possible D gene TRBD2, 7 bases. The sample was CD4+ T cells sorted from PBMCs, taken around 45 days after the first yellow fever vaccination. The CDR3 protein is CASSLRGGSTYNEQFF. The CDR3 bases are TGTGCCAGCAGCTTGAGGGGGGGATCTACGTACAATGAGCAGTTCTTC.